One TCR beta chain is described in this entry. The sample holds other DNA sequences that translate to the same CDR3. In germline, CDR1 is MGHDK, CDR2 SYGVNS. V was shortened by 2 bases and J by 2 bases, with 10 bases between the two germline ends. The CDR3 is 15 amino acids. The entry originates in a study of shared clonotypes between healthy human individuals. Using immunoSEQ multiplex PCR, the repertoire was profiled, and TCRdb retains in-frame clones only, with some absent. The sample consists of millions of clones, 90% to 95% of them appearing once. The rearrangement joins TRBV25-1 to TRBJ1-5, with a weak D call TRBD1 (5 bases). The sequencing input was naive CD4+ T cells sorted from blood. Subset: CD45RA+ positively selected. This sequence originates from a man aged 18-30 years in good health. The CDR3, as DNA: TGTGCCAGCAGTGAAGGAGGGGCAGGCAATCAGCCCCAGCATTTT. It yields the protein CASSEGGAGNQPQHF.